This passage covers 9 T cell receptor beta chains from one sample sequenced in a study of T cells in Graves' hyperthyroidism and ophthalmopathy. RNA transcripts yielded amplified TCR beta CDR3 regions. A first-round RT-PCR of the TCR CDR3 used the HTBI primer set. TCRdb fed the multiplex PCR reads into MiXCR, producing one record per CDR3 protein. This sample has about 610,000 distinct CDR3 sequences, with around 42% found just once. The sequenced material came from peripheral blood or thyroid tissue (not recorded which). These receptors came from a woman under 30 with Graves' hyperthyroidism.

This clonotype was seen a handful of times. This chain connects TRBV27 to TRBJ2-7; 11 bases fit TRBD1. The V gene's germline CDR1 is MNHEY and CDR2 SMNVEV (reference sequence). The CDR3 length is 14 residues. Unmatched junction bases numbered 8, after V lost 6 bases and J lost 7 bases. The DNA for the CDR3 is TGTGCCAGCAGCCCGGACAGGGGGCAGGGAGAGCAGTACTTC. This codes for CASSPDRGQGEQYF.

In this sample, this clonotype turned up a few times. The CDR3 here is CASSENSPRPYEQYF. The CDR3 region has the DNA TGTGCCAGCAGTGAAAATTCCCCCCGACCCTACGAGCAGTACTTC. The V call is TRBV6-1, the J call TRBJ2-7; no clear D. With 2 bases removed from V and 2 bases from J, the gap between germline ends came to 13 bases. Per germline, CDR1 MNHNS and CDR2 SASEGT. The CDR3 consists of 15 residues.

Details on this clonotype: One end of the junction does not line up with germline, which may come from a read error. The rearrangement links TRBV5-8 to TRBJ2-5; no clear D gene. Germline assignment: CDR1 SGHTS and CDR2 YDEGEE. CDR3 length: 13 residues. The CDR3 nucleotides read TGTGCCAGCAGCTCTGGGCGATACAATGAGCAGCTCTTC. As protein: CASSSGRYNEQLF.

The V and J genes are TRBV24-1 and TRBJ2-2; D gene unclear. The V and J ends lost 5 bases and 2 bases respectively, with 11 bases between them. CDR3 size: 15 residues. Germline V gene data show CDR1 as KGHDR and CDR2 as SFDVKD. In DNA form, the CDR3 reads TGTGCCACCAGTGGTTACCAACCCAACACCGGGGAGCTGTTTTTT. The encoded protein is CATSGYQPNTGELFF.

This clonotype was seen repeatedly, ten times or more. CDR3 DNA: TGTGCCAGCAGGTTTAGCGGGAGGTTCTACGAGCAGTACTTC. Amino acid sequence: CASRFSGRFYEQYF. The rearrangement joins TRBV12-3 or TRBV12-4 to TRBJ2-7; 10 positions agree with TRBD2. The J segment lost 3 bases and the V segment lost 6 bases, leaving 5 bases of the junction unmatched. This CDR3 is 14 amino acids long.

The chain joins TRBV7-3 to TRBJ2-5, with 10 bases matching TRBD2. This CDR3 region has 16 residues. V was clipped by 2 bases and J by 1 base; unmatched bases: 4. Germline CDR1 is SGHTA and CDR2 is FQGTGA. In DNA form, the CDR3 reads TGTGCCAGCAGCTTACTAGCGGGAGCGGCCCAAGAGACCCAGTACTTC. Translation gives CASSLLAGAAQETQYF. The variable domain in full, completed from reference TRBV7-3 and TRBJ2-5, reads GAGVSQTPSNKVTEKGKYVELRCDPISGHTALYWYRQSLGQGPEFLIYFQGTGAADDSGLPNDRFFAVRPEGSVSTLKIQRTERGDSAVYLCASSLLAGAAQETQYFGPGTRLLVL.

This clonotype appeared many times. This chain joins TRBV6-1 and TRBJ2-5, with D perhaps TRBD1 (6 bases). Germline-derived CDR1 and CDR2 are MNHNS and SASEGT. The CDR3 runs to 14 residues. The V end lost 7 bases, the J end lost 5 bases, and 17 bases lay between the germline ends. The CDR3 DNA follows: TGTGCCAGCAATCTGAACAGGGCAGTCGAGACCCAGTACTTC. It is translated as CASNLNRAVETQYF.

This clonotype has just one count. This sequence joins TRBV7-6 and TRBJ2-5, with D unresolved. The length of the CDR3 is 14 residues. CDR1 and CDR2 (germline): SGHVS, FNYEAQ. Trimming cost V 5 bases and J 6 bases, with 16 bases left between them. The CDR3 coding sequence is TGTGCCAGCAGCGTTGATTGGGCTTCGAAGACCCAGTACTTC. Translated: CASSVDWASKTQYF.

This clonotype turned up a few times. The chain is built from TRBV2 and TRBJ1-5; tentative D call: TRBD1 (6 bases). This CDR3 is built from 15 residues. The ends were cut back, 8 bases at V and 0 bases at J, with 14 bases in the middle. Germline CDR1 reads SNHLY; CDR2 reads FYNNEI. The CDR3 reads CASSPQGHSNQPQHF. The DNA for the CDR3 is TGTGCCAGCTCACCACAGGGACATAGCAATCAGCCCCAGCATTTT. Filled out from reference TRBV2 and TRBJ1-5, the complete variable domain reads EPEVTQTPSHQVTQMGQEVILRCVPISNHLYFYWYRQILGQKVEFLVSFYNNEISEKSEIFDDQFSVERPDGSNFTLKIRSTKLEDSAMYFCASSPQGHSNQPQHFGDGTRLSIL.